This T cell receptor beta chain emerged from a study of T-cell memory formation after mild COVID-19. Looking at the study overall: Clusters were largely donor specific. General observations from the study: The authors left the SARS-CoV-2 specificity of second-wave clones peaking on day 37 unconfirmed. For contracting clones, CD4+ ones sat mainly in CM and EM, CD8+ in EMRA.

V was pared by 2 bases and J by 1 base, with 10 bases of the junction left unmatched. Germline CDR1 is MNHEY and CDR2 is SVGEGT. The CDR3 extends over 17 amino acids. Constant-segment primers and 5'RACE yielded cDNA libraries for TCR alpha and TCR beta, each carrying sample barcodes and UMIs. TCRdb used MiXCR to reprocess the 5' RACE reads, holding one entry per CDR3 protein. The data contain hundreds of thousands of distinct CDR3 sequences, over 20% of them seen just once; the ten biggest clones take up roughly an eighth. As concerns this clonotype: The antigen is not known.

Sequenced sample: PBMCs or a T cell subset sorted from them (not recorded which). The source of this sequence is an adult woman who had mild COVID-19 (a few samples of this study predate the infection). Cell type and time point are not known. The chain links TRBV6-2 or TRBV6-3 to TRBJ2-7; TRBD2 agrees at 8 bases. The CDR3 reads CASSYAPAGALSYEQYF. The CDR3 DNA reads TGTGCCAGCAGTTACGCCCCAGCGGGAGCTCTTTCCTACGAGCAGTACTTC.